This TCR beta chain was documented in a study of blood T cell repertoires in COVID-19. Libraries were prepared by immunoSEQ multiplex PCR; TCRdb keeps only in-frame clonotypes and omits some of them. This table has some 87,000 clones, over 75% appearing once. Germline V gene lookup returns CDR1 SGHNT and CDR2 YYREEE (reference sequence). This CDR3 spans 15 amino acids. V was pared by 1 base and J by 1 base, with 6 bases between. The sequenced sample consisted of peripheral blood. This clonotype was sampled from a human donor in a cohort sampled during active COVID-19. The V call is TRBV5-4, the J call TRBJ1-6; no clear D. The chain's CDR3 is CASSLPGSYNSPLHF. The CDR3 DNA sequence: TGTGCCAGCAGCTTGCCCGGGTCCTATAATTCACCCCTCCACTTT.